This T cell receptor beta chain was identified in a study of T cell responses to AZD1222 COVID-19 vaccine. Germline CDR1 and CDR2: KGHDR and SFDVKD. CDR3 length: 17 amino acids. The trim removed 4 bases at V and 3 bases at J, leaving 7 bases unmatched. Concerning this clone itself: What it binds is not known.

The table came from immunoSEQ multiplex PCR; TCRdb's copy has only in-frame clones and leaves some out. Of approximately 70,000 clones listed, roughly 84% are singletons. Findings and caveats of the study: Spike-specific TCR breadth and depth rose after two AZD1222 doses.

The rearrangement uses TRBV24-1 and TRBJ2-2, with TRBD1 identical over 10 bases. The TCR comes from an adult in good health. The input for sequencing was peripheral blood, taken on day 0 of AZD1222 vaccination. The CDR3 is CATSDRRQGAYTGELFF. The CDR3 coding sequence is TGTGCCACCAGTGACCGTAGACAGGGGGCTTACACCGGGGAGCTGTTTTTT.